Ten or more counts support the clone carrying this TCR beta chain. Looked up from germline, CDR1 is SGHRS and CDR2 is YFSETQ. The CDR3 has 15 amino acids. Trimming cost V 0 bases and J 3 bases, with 7 bases left between them. This sample is part of a study of Graves' ophthalmopathy and Graves' hyperthyroidism. From RNA, the CDR3 regions of TCR beta chains were amplified and sequenced. RT-PCR in the first round used HTBI primers; a second-round multiplex PCR followed. TCRdb redid the calling of the multiplex PCR reads with MiXCR, one entry per CDR3 protein. In the table there are about 340,000 distinct CDR3 sequences, roughly 15% of which are singletons.

V and J are TRBV5-1 and TRBJ1-6; D not certain. Sequenced input: peripheral blood. This TCR came from an adult man with Graves' ophthalmopathy. As DNA, the CDR3 is TGCGCCAGCAGCTTGGATGACCTCTATAATTCACCCCTCCACTTT. It encodes CASSLDDLYNSPLHF. The full variable domain, completed using reference TRBV5-1 and TRBJ1-6, is KAGVTQTPRYLIKTRGQQVTLSCSPISGHRSVSWYQQTPGQGLQFLFEYFSETQRNKGNFPGRFSGRQFSNSRSEMNVSTLELGDSALYLCASSLDDLYNSPLHFGNGTRLTVT.